This paragraph covers one T cell receptor (beta chain) sequence. CDR3 size: 14 residues. The V end lost 2 bases, the J end lost 0 bases, and 9 bases lay between the germline ends. CDR1 is DFQATT and CDR2 is SNEGSKA in the germline V gene (reference sequence). The data are from a study of blood T cells in healthy people across ages. The use of a sample-barcoded 5' primer and a J-beta primer mix characterized a second PCR of about 7 to 12 cycles. TCRdb reprocessed the 5' RACE reads with MiXCR, giving one entry per CDR3 protein. The sample lists 780,000 or so distinct CDR3 sequences; roughly three fifths were seen once.

This chain links TRBV20-1 with TRBJ2-3; D unresolved. The TCR comes from a man between 35 and 55 years old in good health. The specimen sequenced was blood. The CDR3 nucleotides are TGCAGTGCTAGAAGATATACGAGCACAGATACGCAGTATTTT. Amino acids: CSARRYTSTDTQYF.